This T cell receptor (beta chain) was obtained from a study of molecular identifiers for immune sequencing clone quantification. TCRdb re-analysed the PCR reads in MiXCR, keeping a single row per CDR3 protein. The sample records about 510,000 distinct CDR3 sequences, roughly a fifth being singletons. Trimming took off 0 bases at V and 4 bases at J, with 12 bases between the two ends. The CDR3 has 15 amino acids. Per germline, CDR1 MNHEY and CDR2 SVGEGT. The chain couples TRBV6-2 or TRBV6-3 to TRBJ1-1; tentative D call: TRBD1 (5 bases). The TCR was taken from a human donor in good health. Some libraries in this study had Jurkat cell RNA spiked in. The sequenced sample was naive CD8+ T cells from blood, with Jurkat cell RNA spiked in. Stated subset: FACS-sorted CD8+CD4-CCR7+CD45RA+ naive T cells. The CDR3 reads CASSYSGPQGTEAFF. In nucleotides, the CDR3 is TGTGCCAGCAGTTACTCGGGTCCTCAGGGCACTGAAGCTTTCTTT.